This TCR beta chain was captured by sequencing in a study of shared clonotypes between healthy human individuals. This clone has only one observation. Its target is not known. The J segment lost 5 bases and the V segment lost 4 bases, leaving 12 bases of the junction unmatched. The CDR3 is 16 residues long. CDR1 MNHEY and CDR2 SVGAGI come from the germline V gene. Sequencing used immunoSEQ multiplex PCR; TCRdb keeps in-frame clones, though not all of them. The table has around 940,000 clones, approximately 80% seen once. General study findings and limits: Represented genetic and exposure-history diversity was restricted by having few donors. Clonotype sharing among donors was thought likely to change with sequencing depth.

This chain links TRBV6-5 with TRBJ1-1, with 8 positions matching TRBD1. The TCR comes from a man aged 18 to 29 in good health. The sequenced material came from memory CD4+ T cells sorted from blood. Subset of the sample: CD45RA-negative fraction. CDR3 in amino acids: CASSSDSRGPGTEAFF. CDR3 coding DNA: TGTGCCAGCAGTTCCGATTCCAGGGGGCCGGGAACTGAAGCTTTCTTT.